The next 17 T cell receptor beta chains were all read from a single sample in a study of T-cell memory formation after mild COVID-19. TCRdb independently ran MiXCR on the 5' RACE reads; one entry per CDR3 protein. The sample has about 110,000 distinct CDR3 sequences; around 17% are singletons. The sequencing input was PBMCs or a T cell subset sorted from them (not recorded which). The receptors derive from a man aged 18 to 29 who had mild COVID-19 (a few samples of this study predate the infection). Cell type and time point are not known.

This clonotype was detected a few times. The CDR3 DNA reads as TGTGCCAGCAGCTTGTCCGCCGGGACACCAGATCAGCCCCAGCATTTT. It codes for CASSLSAGTPDQPQHF. The V gene is TRBV5-6, the J gene TRBJ1-5; possible D gene TRBD1, 6 bases. The CDR3 spans 16 residues. Germline V gives CDR1 SGHDT, CDR2 YYEEEE. V dropped 1 base and J dropped 5 bases, with 16 bases sitting between them.

CDR3 nucleotide sequence: TGTGCCAGCAGGATAGGGGGCGCGGTCACTGAAGCTTTCTTT. Translating it yields CASRIGGAVTEAFF. The rearrangement uses TRBV7-2 and TRBJ1-1; 7 bases agree with TRBD1. The length of the CDR3 is 14 residues. Germline assignment: CDR1 SGHTA and CDR2 FQGNSA. V lost 6 bases, J lost 4 bases, and 8 bases stayed unmatched.

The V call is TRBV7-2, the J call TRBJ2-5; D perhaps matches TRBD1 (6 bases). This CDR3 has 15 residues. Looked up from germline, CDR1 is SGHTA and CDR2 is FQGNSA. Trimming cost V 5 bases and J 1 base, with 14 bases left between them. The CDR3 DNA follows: TGTGCCAGCAGCCTACAAACAGGGATCCAAGAGACCCAGTACTTC. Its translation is CASSLQTGIQETQYF.

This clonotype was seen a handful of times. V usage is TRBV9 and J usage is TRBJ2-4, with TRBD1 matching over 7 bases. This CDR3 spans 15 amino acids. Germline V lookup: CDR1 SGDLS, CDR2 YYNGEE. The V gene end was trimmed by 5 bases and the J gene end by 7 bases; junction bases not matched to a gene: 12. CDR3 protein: CASSNLTGAGNIQYF. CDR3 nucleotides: TGTGCCAGCAGTAATCTCACAGGGGCCGGGAACATTCAGTACTTC.

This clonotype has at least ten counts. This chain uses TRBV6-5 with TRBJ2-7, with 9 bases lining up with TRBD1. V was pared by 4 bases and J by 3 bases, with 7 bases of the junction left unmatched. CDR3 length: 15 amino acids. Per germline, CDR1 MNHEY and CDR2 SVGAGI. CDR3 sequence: CASSSIQGANYEQYF. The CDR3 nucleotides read TGTGCCAGCAGTTCCATACAGGGGGCGAACTACGAGCAGTACTTC.

The DNA of the CDR3 is TGCGCCAGCAGCCAAGATGGCCCCGATGGCTACACCTTC. It translates to CASSQDGPDGYTF. This sequence joins TRBV4-3 and TRBJ1-2; no clear D. This CDR3 has 13 amino acids. Trimming removed 0 bases from V and 6 bases from J, with 8 bases in between. Germline lookup yields CDR1 LGHNA and CDR2 YSLEER.

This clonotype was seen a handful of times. In DNA, the CDR3 is TGCAGTGCAAAAGGACAGGGATCCCCTTACGAGCAGTACGTC. As protein: CSAKGQGSPYEQYV. V and J are TRBV20-1 and TRBJ2-7; 8 positions agree with TRBD1. The germline V gene encodes CDR1 DFQATT and CDR2 SNEGSKA (reference sequence). V lost 6 bases to trimming and J lost 4 bases; unmatched junction nucleotides: 11. The CDR3 spans 14 residues.

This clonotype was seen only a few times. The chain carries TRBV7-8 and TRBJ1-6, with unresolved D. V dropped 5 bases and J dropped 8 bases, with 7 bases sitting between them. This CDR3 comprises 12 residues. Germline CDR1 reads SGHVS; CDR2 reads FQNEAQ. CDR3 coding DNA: TGTGCCAGCAGCAAAACGGATTCACCCCTCCACTTT. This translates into CASSKTDSPLHF.

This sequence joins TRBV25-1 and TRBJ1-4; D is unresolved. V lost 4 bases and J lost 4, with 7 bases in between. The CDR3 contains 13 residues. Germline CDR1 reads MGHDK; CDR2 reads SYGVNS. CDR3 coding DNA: TGTGCCAGCAGTGGCAGCTATAATGAAAAACTGTTTTTT. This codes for CASSGSYNEKLFF.

CDR3 in DNA: TGTGCCAGTAGTCATTGGGGGCGTTTCGCTGAAGCTTTCTTT. Translated: CASSHWGRFAEAFF. The V gene is TRBV19, the J gene TRBJ1-1; perhaps TRBD1 as D (6 bases). The CDR3 totals 14 residues. Per the germline V gene, CDR1 is LNHDA and CDR2 is SQIVND (reference sequence). V lost 5 bases and J lost 6, with 16 bases in between.

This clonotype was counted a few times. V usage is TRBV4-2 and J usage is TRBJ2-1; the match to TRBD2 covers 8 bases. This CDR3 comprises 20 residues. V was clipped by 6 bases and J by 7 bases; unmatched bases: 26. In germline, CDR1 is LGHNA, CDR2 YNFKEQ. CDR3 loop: CASSSPGGLHYRGGSNEQFF. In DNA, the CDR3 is TGTGCCAGCAGTTCACCCGGGGGACTCCATTACCGGGGGGGCTCGAATGAGCAGTTCTTC.

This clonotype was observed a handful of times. The CDR3 loop is CASNVQGAAYGYTF. In nucleotides, the CDR3 is TGTGCCAGCAACGTGCAGGGGGCTGCCTATGGCTACACCTTC. The V and J genes are TRBV28 and TRBJ1-2, with 8 positions matching TRBD1. The V gene's germline CDR1 is MDHEN and CDR2 SYDVKM. The CDR3 runs to 14 residues. The trim removed 7 bases at V and 4 bases at J, leaving 8 bases unmatched.

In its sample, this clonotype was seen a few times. CDR3 nucleotide sequence: TGCAGCGTTGGGGGCAAGGGGGGCTACACCGGGGAGCTGTTTTTT. Its translation: CSVGGKGGYTGELFF. The genes are TRBV29-1 and TRBJ2-2, with D possibly being TRBD1 or TRBD2 (6 bases each). Germline CDR1 SQVTM, CDR2 ANQGSEA. Deletions cut 4 bases from V and 3 bases from J, with 15 bases between. This CDR3 is 15 amino acids long.

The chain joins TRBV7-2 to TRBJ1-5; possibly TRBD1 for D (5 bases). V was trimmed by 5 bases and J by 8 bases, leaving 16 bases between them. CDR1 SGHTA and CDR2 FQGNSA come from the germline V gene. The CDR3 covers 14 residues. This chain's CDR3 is CASSLDSLREPQHF. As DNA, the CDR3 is TGTGCCAGCAGCCTAGACAGTTTGAGGGAGCCCCAGCATTTT.

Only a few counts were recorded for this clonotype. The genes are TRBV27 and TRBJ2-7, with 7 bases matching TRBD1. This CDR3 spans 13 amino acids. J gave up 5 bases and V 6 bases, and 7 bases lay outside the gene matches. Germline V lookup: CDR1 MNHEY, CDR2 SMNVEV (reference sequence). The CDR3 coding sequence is TGTGCCAGCAGAAAGACAGGGTCCGACGAGCAGTACTTC. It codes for CASRKTGSDEQYF.

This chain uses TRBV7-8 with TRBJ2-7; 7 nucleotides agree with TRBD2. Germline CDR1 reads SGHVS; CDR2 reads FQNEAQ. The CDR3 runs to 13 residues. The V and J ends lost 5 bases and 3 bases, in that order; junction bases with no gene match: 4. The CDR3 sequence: CASSSGTLYEQYV. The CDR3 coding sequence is TGTGCCAGCAGCAGCGGGACTCTCTACGAGCAGTACGTC.

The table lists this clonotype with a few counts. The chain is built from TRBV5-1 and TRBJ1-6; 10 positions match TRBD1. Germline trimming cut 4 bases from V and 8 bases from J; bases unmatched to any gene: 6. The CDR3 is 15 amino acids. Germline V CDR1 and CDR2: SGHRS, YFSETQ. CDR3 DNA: TGCGCCAGCAGCCCGCGGACAGGGGGTGATTCACCCCTCCACTTT. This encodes CASSPRTGGDSPLHF.